The clone carrying this T cell receptor (beta chain) was seen only a few times. These data come from a study of T-cell reconstitution after alpha-beta-depleted transplantation in children. Unique molecular identifiers featured in how the TCRbeta library was prepared. TCRdb re-called the PCR reads with MiXCR, one entry per CDR3 protein. Among more than 550,000 distinct CDR3 sequences listed, about 10% were seen once. Deletions cut 1 base from V and 10 bases from J, with 13 bases between. Germline CDR1 and CDR2: SGHDN and FVKESK. This CDR3 is built from 14 residues. This clonotype was obtained from a human donor who donated a stem cell graft to a child with acute myeloid leukemia. The V and J genes are TRBV14 and TRBJ1-4, with a possible D match to TRBD1 (5 bases). The sample consisted of PBMCs from the stem cell graft donor, taken from the stem cell graft. CDR3 sequence: CASSQAKGQGKLFF. CDR3 sequence (DNA): TGTGCCAGCAGCCAAGCAAAGGGGCAGGGAAAACTGTTTTTT.